The subject of this entry is one TCR beta chain. Using immunoSEQ multiplex PCR, the repertoire was profiled, and TCRdb retains in-frame clones only, with some absent. Among about 300,000 clones, around 89% were seen once, and the ten largest hold around 1.6%. The V gene lost 3 bases and the J gene lost 7 bases, with 16 bases spanning the gap. CDR3 length: 16 amino acids. Germline V gives CDR1 MGHRA, CDR2 YSYEKL. This sample was taken from a study of blood T cell repertoires in COVID-19. The TCR was taken from a young woman with COVID-19, enrolled during active disease. Sequenced: peripheral blood. The J gene is TRBJ1-6, the V gene TRBV4-1; a weak D match, TRBD1 (5 bases). CDR3 in amino acids: CASSHFSGAQNSPLHF. The DNA for the CDR3 is TGCGCCAGCAGCCATTTCTCTGGGGCGCAGAATTCACCCCTCCACTTT.